A single sample is the source of the 9 T cell receptor beta chains below, sequenced in a study of cytotoxic CD8 clonotypes in ibrutinib-treated CLL (dated by TCRdb to the early 2020s). The time point label corresponds to: approximately 25 months on ibrutinib. Libraries were prepared through the immunoSEQ multiplex PCR assay. TCRdb mirrors the immuneACCESS table, restricted to in-frame sequences. Some clones are absent from its copies; in checked studies, under half trace to an unresolved V gene, and the reason for the others is unknown. Counted in this sample were roughly 170,000 clones; approximately 80% of them appeared once. The ten largest make up about 4.3% of the sample. Sequences were derived from PBMCs, sampled after 24 months of ibrutinib treatment. These receptor sequences come from a human donor with chronic lymphocytic leukemia.

The rearrangement uses TRBV5-1 and TRBJ2-3; TRBD1 is a possible D gene (6 bases). V was clipped by 6 bases and J by 5 bases, with 16 bases between them. CDR3 length equals 14 residues. The V gene's germline CDR1 is SGHRS and CDR2 YFSETQ. DNA of the CDR3: TGCGCCAGCACCAAGCCAGGGGCTGGAGATACGCAGTATTTT. It codes for CASTKPGAGDTQYF.

This chain connects TRBV28 to TRBJ2-2; 7 bases are shared with TRBD1. From germline, CDR1 is MDHEN and CDR2 SYDVKM. The CDR3 length is 17 residues. The V gene end was trimmed by 3 bases and the J gene end by 8 bases; junction bases not matched to a gene: 15. CDR3 nucleotide sequence: TGTGCCAGCAGTTTTCGACGCAGACAGGGCAGACGGGGGGAGCTGTTTTTT. Translating it yields CASSFRRRQGRRGELFF.

The V gene is TRBV21-1, the J gene TRBJ1-1; the tabulated D call, TRBD1, remains unverified against the DNA. TRBV21-1 is given as a pseudogene. The CDR3 has 15 amino acids. For the CDR3, the DNA is TGTGCCAGCAGCCCTGGGGACAGGGGTGACACTGAAGCTTTCTTT. Protein: CASSPGDRGDTEAFF.

The chain links TRBV28 to TRBJ1-3; D might be TRBD1 (6 bases). Trimming pared 7 bases from V and 2 bases from J, leaving 12 bases between. This CDR3 has 14 amino acids. The germline V gene has CDR1 MDHEN and CDR2 SYDVKM. The CDR3 coding sequence is TGTGCCAGCAACGTAGGGGGGGCTGGAAACACCATATATTTT. Translated: CASNVGGAGNTIYF. Complete variable domain (other parts from reference TRBV28 and TRBJ1-3): DVKVTQSSRYLVKRTGEKVFLECVQDMDHENMFWYRQDPGLGLRLIYFSYDVKMKEKGDIPEGYSVSREKKERFSLILESASTNQTSMYLCASNVGGAGNTIYFGEGSWLTVV.

V usage is TRBV5-4 and J usage is TRBJ2-7; D unclear. The CDR3 is made up of 15 amino acids. Germline CDR1 and CDR2: SGHNT and YYREEE (reference sequence). The V end was cut by 0 bases, the J end by 4 bases, with 14 bases between. The CDR3 DNA follows: TGTGCCAGCAGCTTGGTGGTTGGCACGCCTTACGAGCAGTACTTC. Its protein is CASSLVVGTPYEQYF.

The chain carries TRBV7-8 and TRBJ1-5; D is uncertain. Trimming removed 1 base from V and 4 bases from J, with 14 bases in between. Per germline, CDR1 SGHVS and CDR2 FQNEAQ. The CDR3 has 16 residues. CDR3 in amino acids: CASSLEAKLPNQPQHF. The CDR3 nucleotides are TGTGCCAGCAGCTTAGAAGCCAAACTACCAAATCAGCCCCAGCATTTT.

V is TRBV7-2 and J is TRBJ2-7, with 7 bases that match TRBD1. Losses at the gene ends were 4 bases for V and 4 bases for J; bases not matched to a gene: 10. Looked up from germline, CDR1 is SGHTA and CDR2 is FQGNSA. The CDR3 consists of 15 residues. This chain's CDR3 is CASSSSTGSVYEQYF. In nucleotides, the CDR3 is TGTGCCAGCAGCTCTTCGACAGGGTCCGTTTACGAGCAGTACTTC.

The chain couples TRBV5-6 to TRBJ2-5; TRBD2 agrees at 7 bases. Per germline, CDR1 SGHDT and CDR2 YYEEEE. V dropped 4 bases and J dropped 4; count of bases not matched to a gene: 13. This CDR3 has 16 residues. Written as DNA, the CDR3 is TGTGCCAGCAGCCCGGAGGCGGGGGAGATGCGAGAGACCCAGTACTTC. Amino acids: CASSPEAGEMRETQYF.

The chain links TRBV27 to TRBJ1-4; unclear D gene. The CDR3 covers 13 residues. V shed 3 bases and J shed 1 base, with 3 bases lying between them. Germline CDR1 reads MNHEY; CDR2 reads SMNVEV (reference sequence). CDR3 DNA: TGTGCCAGCAGTTTTCGAACTAATGAAAAACTGTTTTTT. Protein sequence: CASSFRTNEKLFF.